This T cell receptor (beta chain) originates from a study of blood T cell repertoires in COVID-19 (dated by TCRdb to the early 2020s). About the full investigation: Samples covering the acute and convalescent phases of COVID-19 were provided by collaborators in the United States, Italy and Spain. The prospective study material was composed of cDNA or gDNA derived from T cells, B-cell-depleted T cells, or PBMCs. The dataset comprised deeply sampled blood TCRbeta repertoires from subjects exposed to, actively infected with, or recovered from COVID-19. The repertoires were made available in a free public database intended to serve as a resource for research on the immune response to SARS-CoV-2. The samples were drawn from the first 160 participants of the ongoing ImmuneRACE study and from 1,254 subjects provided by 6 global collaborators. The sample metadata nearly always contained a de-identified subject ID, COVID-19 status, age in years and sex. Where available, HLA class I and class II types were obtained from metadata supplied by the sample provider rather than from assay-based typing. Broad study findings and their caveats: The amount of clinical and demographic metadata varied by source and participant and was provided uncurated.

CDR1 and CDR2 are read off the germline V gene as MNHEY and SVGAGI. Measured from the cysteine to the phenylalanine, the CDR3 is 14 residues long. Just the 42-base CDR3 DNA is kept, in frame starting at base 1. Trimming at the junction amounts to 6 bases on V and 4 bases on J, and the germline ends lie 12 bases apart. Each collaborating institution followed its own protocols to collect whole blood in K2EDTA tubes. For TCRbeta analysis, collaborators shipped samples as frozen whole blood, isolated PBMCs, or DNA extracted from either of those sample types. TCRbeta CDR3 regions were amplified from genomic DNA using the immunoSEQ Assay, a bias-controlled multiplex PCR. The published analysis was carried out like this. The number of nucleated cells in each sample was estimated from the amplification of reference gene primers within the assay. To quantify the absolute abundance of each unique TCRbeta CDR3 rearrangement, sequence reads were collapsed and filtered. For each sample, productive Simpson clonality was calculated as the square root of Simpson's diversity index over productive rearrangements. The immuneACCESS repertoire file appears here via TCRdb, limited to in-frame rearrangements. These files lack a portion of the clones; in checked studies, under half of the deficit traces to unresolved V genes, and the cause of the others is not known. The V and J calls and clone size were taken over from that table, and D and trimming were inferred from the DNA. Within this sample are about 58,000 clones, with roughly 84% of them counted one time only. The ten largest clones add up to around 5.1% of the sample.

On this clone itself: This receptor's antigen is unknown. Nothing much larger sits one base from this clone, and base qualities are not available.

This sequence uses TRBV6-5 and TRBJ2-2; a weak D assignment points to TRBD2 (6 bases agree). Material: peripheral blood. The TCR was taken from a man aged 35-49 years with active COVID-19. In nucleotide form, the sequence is TGTGCCAGCAGCCCCTTTAGCGGCACCGGGGAGCTGTTTTTT. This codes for CASSPFSGTGELFF.